The source of this T cell receptor beta chain is a study of blood T cells in healthy people across ages. V dropped 6 bases and J dropped 2 bases, with 10 bases sitting between them. This CDR3 has 12 residues. Germline V gene sequence: CDR1 SQVTM, CDR2 ANQGSEA. Donor samples were obtained from healthy Caucasian individuals from Russia, aged 6 to 90. Each donor supplied approximately 10 milliliters of peripheral blood. For this clonotype: As yet, its antigen is unknown.

Using a J-beta primer mix together with a sample-barcoded 5' primer, a second PCR was run for roughly 6 to 11 cycles. Each single sample gave us at least 2.5 million CDR3-containing paired-end reads. MiXCR, applied by TCRdb to the 5' RACE reads, yields one record per CDR3 protein. The sample lists about 970,000 distinct CDR3 sequences, about 53% occurring once. Study-wide results and limits: Higher naive T cell percentage went strongly together with higher TCR beta diversity.

Sequencing was carried out using blood. The sequence was collected from an older woman in good health. The chain joins TRBV29-1 to TRBJ2-5, with a weak D call TRBD1 (6 bases). The CDR3 is CSVDRLQETQYF. The DNA of the CDR3 is TGCAGCGTCGACAGGTTACAAGAGACCCAGTACTTC.